Listed here are 18 T cell receptor beta chains from one sample, sequenced in a study of cytomegalovirus exposure and HLA in healthy donors. Both 60 Vbeta primers and 13 Jbeta primers went into the PCR. Assay: immunoSEQ multiplex PCR; the TCRdb copy retains only in-frame clones and omits some. This sample has some 140,000 clones, with 55% to 80% found just once. The sequenced sample consisted of PBMCs. Source of these receptors: a woman between 35 and 50 years old in good health and CMV-seronegative.

The chain couples TRBV7-9 to TRBJ2-3, with a possible D match to TRBD2 (6 bases). Trimming stripped 3 bases from V and 8 bases from J, with 21 bases between. The CDR3 runs 16 residues. Germline CDR1 is SEHNR and CDR2 is FQNEAQ (reference sequence). The DNA of the CDR3 is TGTGCCAGCAGCTTGCCCTCGTGGTTAGGCGGGGCTACGCAGTATTTT. Translation gives CASSLPSWLGGATQYF. Full variable domain (outside the CDR3, taken from reference TRBV7-9 and TRBJ2-3): DTGVSQNPRHKITKRGQNVTFRCDPISEHNRLYWYRQTLGQGPEFLTYFQNEAQLEKSRLLSDRFSAERPKGSFSTLEIQRTEQGDSAMYLCASSLPSWLGGATQYFGPGTRLTVL.

The rearrangement joins TRBV28 to TRBJ1-2, with 7 bases lining up with TRBD1. Losses at the gene ends were 8 bases for V and 0 bases for J; bases not matched to a gene: 15. From germline, CDR1 is MDHEN and CDR2 SYDVKM. This CDR3 spans 17 amino acids. The chain's CDR3 is CASSLGDSFIANYGYTF. The CDR3 DNA sequence: TGTGCCAGCTCCCTTGGGGACAGCTTCATAGCTAACTATGGCTACACCTTC.

The chain joins TRBV5-4 to TRBJ1-6, with TRBD1 matching over 7 bases. The V and J ends lost 4 bases and 8 bases, in that order; junction bases with no gene match: 9. Germline CDR1 reads SGHNT; CDR2 reads YYREEE (reference sequence). The CDR3 extends over 15 amino acids. This CDR3 reads CASSKTGELDSPLHF. The CDR3 DNA reads as TGTGCCAGCAGCAAAACAGGGGAGCTCGATTCACCCCTCCACTTT.

This clone appeared a few times. This rearrangement joins TRBV5-1 to TRBJ1-4, with 9 bases that match TRBD1. The CDR3 is made up of 18 amino acids. V shed 3 bases and J 0 bases; nucleotides not matched to a gene: 9. Germline lookup yields CDR1 SGHRS and CDR2 YFSETQ. The CDR3 region has the DNA TGCGCCAGCAGCTGGACCGGACAGGGGAAAACAACTAATGAAAAACTGTTTTTT. Its protein is CASSWTGQGKTTNEKLFF.

The V gene is TRBV28, the J gene TRBJ2-7; TRBD1 matches 9 bases. V gave up 5 bases and J gave up 2 bases; unmatched junction bases: 7. Germline CDR1 is MDHEN and CDR2 is SYDVKM. The length of the CDR3 is 15 residues. The CDR3 is CASSRGGTGTYEQYV. The CDR3 region has the DNA TGTGCCAGCAGTCGAGGTGGGACAGGGACCTACGAGCAGTACGTC.

The V gene is TRBV29-1, the J gene TRBJ1-2, with D perhaps matching TRBD1 (5 bases). Germline V lookup: CDR1 SQVTM, CDR2 ANQGSEA. With 7 bases removed from V and 4 bases from J, the gap between germline ends came to 13 bases. The CDR3 sequence is 12 residues long. CDR3 sequence (DNA): TGCAGCGAGTACGACAGAGTCTATGGCTACACCTTC. This codes for CSEYDRVYGYTF.

The rearrangement joins TRBV15 to TRBJ2-4; D unresolved. Germline CDR1 LNHNV, CDR2 YYDKDF (reference sequence). Trimming pared 3 bases from V and 9 bases from J, leaving 15 bases between. This CDR3 has 14 amino acids. The CDR3 DNA reads as TGTGCCACCAGCAGTGAGGCTACGGCCTCCATTCAGTACTTC. It is translated as CATSSEATASIQYF.

This clone came up a few times. This chain connects TRBV4-3 to TRBJ1-4, with TRBD1 matching 8 bases. The junction had 5 bases not matched to a gene; V was cut back by 3 bases and J by 8 bases. CDR3 length equals 14 residues. The germline V gene has CDR1 LGHNA and CDR2 YSLEER. The CDR3 here is CASSHSGGVEKLFF. For the CDR3, the DNA is TGCGCCAGCAGCCATTCAGGGGGCGTAGAAAAACTGTTTTTT.

In this sample, this clone turned up once. The chain is built from TRBV7-9 and TRBJ1-2; 11 nucleotides line up with TRBD1. Germline CDR1 and CDR2: SEHNR and FQNEAQ (reference sequence). The CDR3 contains 14 residues. V gave up 3 bases and J gave up 7 bases; unmatched junction bases: 4. CDR3 loop: CASSFGQGARGYTF. The CDR3 nucleotides read TGTGCCAGCAGCTTTGGACAGGGGGCTCGTGGCTACACCTTC.

Only a few counts were recorded for this clone. V and J are TRBV4-1 and TRBJ1-1; the D is unclear. The CDR3 spans 13 residues. Germline V gene sequence: CDR1 MGHRA, CDR2 YSYEKL. Deletions cut 1 base from V and 0 bases from J, with 3 bases between. CDR3 sequence: CASSQAVNTEAFF. CDR3 bases: TGCGCCAGCAGCCAAGCAGTGAACACTGAAGCTTTCTTT.

The chain joins TRBV9 to TRBJ1-1, with D maybe TRBD1 (5 bases). This CDR3 is 14 amino acids long. Germline CDR1 reads SGDLS; CDR2 reads YYNGEE. Trimming left V 4 bases short and J 2 bases short, with 12 bases between. Written as DNA, the CDR3 is TGTGCCAGCAGCTGGGGGACTGGAAACACTGAAGCTTTCTTT. This encodes CASSWGTGNTEAFF.

The chain uses TRBV19 and TRBJ1-1; D not resolved. CDR1 is LNHDA and CDR2 is SQIVND in the germline V gene (reference sequence). CDR3 length: 13 amino acids. V lost 11 bases to trimming and J lost 1 base, with 14 bases between them. DNA of the CDR3: TGTGCCGCCGAAGCCGCAGGGAACACTGAAGCTTTCTTT. Protein product: CAAEAAGNTEAFF.

This CDR3 reads CASSKDSTNSYEQYF. CDR3 bases: TGTGCCAGTAGTAAGGACAGTACAAACTCCTACGAGCAGTACTTC. The chain joins TRBV19 to TRBJ2-7, with D tentatively TRBD1 (6 bases). Trimming took off 4 bases at V and 0 bases at J, with 13 bases between the two ends. The germline gives CDR1 LNHDA, CDR2 SQIVND (reference sequence). This CDR3 has 15 residues. Using reference TRBV19 and TRBJ2-7 for the parts outside the CDR3, the full variable domain is DGGITQSPKYLFRKEGQNVTLSCEQNLNHDAMYWYRQDPGQGLRLIYYSQIVNDFQKGDIAEGYSVSREKKESFPLTVTSAQKNPTAFYLCASSKDSTNSYEQYFGPGTRLTVT.

The rearrangement joins TRBV6-1 to TRBJ1-1; 9 bases match TRBD1. The CDR3 runs 14 residues. V shed 2 bases, J shed 6 bases, and the junction held 4 bases outside the gene matches. Per germline, CDR1 MNHNS and CDR2 SASEGT. The CDR3 sequence: CASSEPWTGAEAFF. The CDR3 DNA sequence: TGTGCCAGCAGTGAACCCTGGACAGGGGCTGAAGCTTTCTTT.

This chain uses TRBV9 with TRBJ2-3; TRBD2 might be the D (8 bases). V was shortened by 3 bases and J by 0 bases, with 17 bases between the two germline ends. Germline CDR1 and CDR2: SGDLS and YYNGEE. The CDR3 is 17 amino acids. CDR3 nucleotides: TGTGCCAGCAGCGCGGGACAGCGGGGGTCAAGCACAGATACGCAGTATTTT. This encodes CASSAGQRGSSTDTQYF.

V usage is TRBV25-1 and J usage is TRBJ1-1; 9 positions agree with TRBD1. V shed 6 bases and J 2 bases; nucleotides not matched to a gene: 4. The CDR3 is made up of 14 amino acids. In germline, CDR1 is MGHDK, CDR2 SYGVNS. DNA for the CDR3: TGTGCCAGCAGAAGACAGGGGGTAAACACTGAAGCTTTCTTT. This gives the protein CASRRQGVNTEAFF.

This chain uses TRBV6-4 with TRBJ1-6; D unclear. CDR3 length: 15 residues. Trimming shortened V by 3 bases and J by 10 bases, and 16 bases separated the two germline ends. Germline V lookup: CDR1 MRHNA, CDR2 SNTAGT. The CDR3 spells CASSESVGGGSPLHF. CDR3 in DNA: TGTGCCAGCAGTGAGTCCGTAGGAGGAGGATCACCCCTCCACTTT.

The gene calls are TRBV28 and TRBJ1-2, with a weak D call TRBD1 (6 bases). V lost 6 bases to trimming and J lost 6 bases, with 26 bases between them. Germline V gene lookup returns CDR1 MDHEN and CDR2 SYDVKM. The CDR3 has 17 amino acids. The CDR3 DNA reads as TGTGCCAGCAGCCGAAGGCGGATCGACGGGACACGGCATGGCTACACCTTC. Translated: CASSRRRIDGTRHGYTF.